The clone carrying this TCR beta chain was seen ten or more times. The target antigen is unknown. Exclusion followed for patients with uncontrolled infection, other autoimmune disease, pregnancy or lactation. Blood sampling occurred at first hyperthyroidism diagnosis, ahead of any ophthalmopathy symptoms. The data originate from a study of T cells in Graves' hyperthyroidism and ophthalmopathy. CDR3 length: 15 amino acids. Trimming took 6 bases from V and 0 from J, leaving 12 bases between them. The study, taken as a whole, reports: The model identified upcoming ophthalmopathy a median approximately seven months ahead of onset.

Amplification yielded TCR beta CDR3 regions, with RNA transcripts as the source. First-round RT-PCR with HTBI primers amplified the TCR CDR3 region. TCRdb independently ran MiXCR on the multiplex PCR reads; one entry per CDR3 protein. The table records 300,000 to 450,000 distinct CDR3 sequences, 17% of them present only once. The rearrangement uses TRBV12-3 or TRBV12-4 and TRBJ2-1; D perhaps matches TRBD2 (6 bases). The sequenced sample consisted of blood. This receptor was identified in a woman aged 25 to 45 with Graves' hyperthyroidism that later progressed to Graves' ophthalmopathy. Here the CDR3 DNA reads TGTGCCAGCAGCCCCGGACTACTCTCCTACAATGAGCAGTTCTTC. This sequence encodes CASSPGLLSYNEQFF.